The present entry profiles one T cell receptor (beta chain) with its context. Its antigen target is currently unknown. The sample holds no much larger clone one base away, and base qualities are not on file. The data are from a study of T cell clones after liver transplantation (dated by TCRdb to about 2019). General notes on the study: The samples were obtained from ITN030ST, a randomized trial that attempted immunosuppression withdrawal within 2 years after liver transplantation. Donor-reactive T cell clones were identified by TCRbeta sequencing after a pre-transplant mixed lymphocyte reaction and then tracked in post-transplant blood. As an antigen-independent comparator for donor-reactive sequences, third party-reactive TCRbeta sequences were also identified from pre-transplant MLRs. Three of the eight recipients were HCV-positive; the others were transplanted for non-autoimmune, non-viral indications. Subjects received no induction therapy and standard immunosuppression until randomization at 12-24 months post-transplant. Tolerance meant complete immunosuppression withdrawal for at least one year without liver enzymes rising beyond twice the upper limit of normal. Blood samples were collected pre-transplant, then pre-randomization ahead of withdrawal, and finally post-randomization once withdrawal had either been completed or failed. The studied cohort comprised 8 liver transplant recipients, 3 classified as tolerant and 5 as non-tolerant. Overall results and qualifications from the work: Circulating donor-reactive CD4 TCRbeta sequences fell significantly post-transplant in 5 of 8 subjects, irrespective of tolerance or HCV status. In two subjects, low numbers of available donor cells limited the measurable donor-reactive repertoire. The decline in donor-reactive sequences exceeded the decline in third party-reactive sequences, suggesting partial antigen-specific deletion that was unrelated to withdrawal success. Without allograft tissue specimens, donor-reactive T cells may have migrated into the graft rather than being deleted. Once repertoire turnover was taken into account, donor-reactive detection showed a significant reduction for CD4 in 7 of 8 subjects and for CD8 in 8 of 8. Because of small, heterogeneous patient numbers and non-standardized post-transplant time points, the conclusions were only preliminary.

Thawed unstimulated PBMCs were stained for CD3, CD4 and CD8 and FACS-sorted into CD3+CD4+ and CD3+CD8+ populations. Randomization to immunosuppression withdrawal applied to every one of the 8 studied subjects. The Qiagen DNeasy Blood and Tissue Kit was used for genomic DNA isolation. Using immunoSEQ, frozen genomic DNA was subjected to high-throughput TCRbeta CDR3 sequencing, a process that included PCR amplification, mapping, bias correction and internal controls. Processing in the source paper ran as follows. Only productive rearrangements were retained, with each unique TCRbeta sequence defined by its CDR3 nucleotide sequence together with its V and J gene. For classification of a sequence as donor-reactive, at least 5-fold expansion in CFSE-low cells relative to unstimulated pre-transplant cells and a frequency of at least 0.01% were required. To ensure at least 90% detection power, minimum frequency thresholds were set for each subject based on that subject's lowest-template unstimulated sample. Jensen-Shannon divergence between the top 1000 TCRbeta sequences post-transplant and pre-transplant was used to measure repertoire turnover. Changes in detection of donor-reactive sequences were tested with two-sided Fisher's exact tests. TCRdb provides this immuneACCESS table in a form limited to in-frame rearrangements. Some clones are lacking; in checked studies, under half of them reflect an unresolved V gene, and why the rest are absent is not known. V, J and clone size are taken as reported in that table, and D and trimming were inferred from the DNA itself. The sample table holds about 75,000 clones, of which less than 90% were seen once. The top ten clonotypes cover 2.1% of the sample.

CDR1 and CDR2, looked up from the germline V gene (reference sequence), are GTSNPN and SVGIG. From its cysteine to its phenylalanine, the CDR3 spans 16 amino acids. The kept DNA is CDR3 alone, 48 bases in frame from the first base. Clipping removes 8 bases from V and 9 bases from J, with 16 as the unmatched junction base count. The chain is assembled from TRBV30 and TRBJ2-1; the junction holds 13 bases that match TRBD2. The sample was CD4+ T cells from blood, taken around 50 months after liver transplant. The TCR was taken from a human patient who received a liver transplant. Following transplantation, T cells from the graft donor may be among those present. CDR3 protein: CAGSGTSGNMRVEQFF. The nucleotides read TGTGCCGGATCCGGGACTAGCGGGAACATGAGAGTTGAGCAGTTCTTC.